The clone carrying this TCR beta chain was counted ten times or more. It was RNA transcripts that yielded the amplified TCR beta CDR3 regions. TCR CDR3 underwent first-round RT-PCR with the HTBI primer set. TCRdb called the multiplex PCR reads again in MiXCR, with one record for every CDR3 protein. Of approximately 270,000 distinct CDR3 sequences detected, roughly 15% appear once; the ten largest clones hold less than 15%. The length of the CDR3 is 15 residues. V was shortened by 3 bases and J by 0 bases, with 9 bases between the two germline ends. Germline loops: CDR1 ENHRY, CDR2 SYGVKD. These data originate in a study of T cells in Graves' hyperthyroidism and ophthalmopathy.

The receptor comes from a woman in her forties with Graves' hyperthyroidism that later progressed to Graves' ophthalmopathy. The chain couples TRBV10-3 to TRBJ1-3; the D is unclear. The sample comprised blood. CDR3 in amino acids: CAISDMRSSGNTIYF. Here the CDR3 DNA reads TGTGCCATCAGTGATATGAGGAGCTCTGGAAACACCATATATTTT.